The following is a T cell receptor (beta chain) sequence with its context. Its antigen remains unidentified. A second about 6 to 12 cycle PCR used barcoded and J-beta primers. Every sample gave at least 2.5 million paired-end reads containing CDR3. TCRdb re-called the 5' RACE reads through MiXCR, storing one row per CDR3 protein. The data contain about 1.4 million distinct CDR3 sequences, around 59% of them seen just once; the ten biggest clones take up over 6.5%. The sample comes from a study of blood T cells in healthy people across ages. Study details: About one barcoded beta molecule was captured per two T cells (by template switching).

The study, taken as a whole, reports: What prevented conclusive comparison of naive and antigen-experienced cells was that PBMCs were unsorted. Calculation of diversity from one million T cells yielded estimates considered to be underestimates.

V was shortened by 4 bases and J by 4 bases, with 17 bases between the two germline ends. The CDR3 is 16 residues long. Germline CDR1 and CDR2: LGHDT and YNNKEL (reference sequence). The rearrangement uses TRBV3-1 and TRBJ2-1; D perhaps matches TRBD2 (5 bases). The sequencing input was blood. This TCR came from a man between 18 and 29 years old in good health. CDR3: CASSLVLVANYNEQFF. The CDR3 DNA sequence: TGTGCCAGCAGCCTAGTCCTGGTAGCGAATTACAATGAGCAGTTCTTC.